What follows are 3 T cell receptor beta chains derived from one specimen sequenced in a study of T cells in Graves' hyperthyroidism and ophthalmopathy. Amplification targeted TCR beta CDR3 regions from RNA transcripts. HTBI primers were employed in a first-round RT-PCR of the TCR CDR3. TCRdb analysed the multiplex PCR reads with MiXCR anew, one entry per CDR3 protein. Of a few hundred thousand distinct CDR3 sequences in the sample, about a sixth were seen once. The sample taken for sequencing was blood. The receptors stem from a man between 40 and 49 years old with Graves' hyperthyroidism.

This clonotype showed up many times. The gene calls are TRBV7-2 and TRBJ2-1; the match to TRBD1 covers 7 bases. The CDR3 is 13 amino acids. The V segment lost 6 bases and the J segment 4 bases; nucleotides outside the gene matches: 3. CDR1 SGHTA and CDR2 FQGNSA come from the germline V gene. CDR3 DNA sequence: TGTGCCAGCAGTTTACAGGGGTACAATGAGCAGTTCTTC. Its protein product is CASSLQGYNEQFF.

There are many counts of this clonotype. The chain has TRBV29-1 and TRBJ2-3, with TRBD2 matching over 12 bases. Germline V CDR1 and CDR2: SQVTM, ANQGSEA. The CDR3 runs to 14 residues. V was pared by 3 bases and J by 6 bases, with 4 bases of the junction left unmatched. DNA for the CDR3: TGCAGCGTTGATTGGCTAGCGGGAGGGGATACGCAGTATTTT. Encoded protein: CSVDWLAGGDTQYF.

This chain links TRBV4-1 with TRBJ1-6; D not certain. Looked up from germline, CDR1 is MGHRA and CDR2 is YSYEKL. The CDR3 spans 13 residues. The V end was cut by 2 bases, the J end by 12 bases, with 11 bases between. CDR3 DNA sequence: TGCGCCAGCAGCCAAACTGTCGGTGGACCCCTCCACTTT. Its translation: CASSQTVGGPLHF.